The 22 T cell receptor beta chains below come from one sample, sequenced in a study of cytomegalovirus exposure and HLA in healthy donors. The PCR used 60 Vbeta and 13 Jbeta primers. The assay was immunoSEQ multiplex PCR, and TCRdb's table has in-frame clones only and misses some. The sample lists around 130,000 clones, about two thirds occurring once. The sequenced sample was PBMCs. The receptors originated from a woman in her sixties or seventies in good health and CMV-seropositive.

The chain couples TRBV15 to TRBJ1-3, with D unresolved. Trimming left V 5 bases short and J 0 bases short, with 14 bases between. The CDR3 covers 16 residues. Per the germline V gene, CDR1 is LNHNV and CDR2 is YYDKDF (reference sequence). In DNA form, the CDR3 reads TGTGCCACCAGCCACCCTCCCGGGGTCTCTGGAAACACCATATATTTT. This translates into CATSHPPGVSGNTIYF.

The chain carries TRBV6-5 and TRBJ2-5; the D gene is possibly TRBD1 (8 bases). TRBJ2-7 matches the DNA end more closely, so the J call is doubtful. Germline loops: CDR1 MNHEY, CDR2 SVGAGI. The CDR3 has 15 amino acids. The CDR3 DNA follows: TGTGCCAGCAGGGGAGGGACAGGCGTTCTCTACGAGCAGTACTTC. Residues: CASRGGTGVLYEQYF.

The CDR3 region has the DNA TGTGCCAGCAGCCAACTAGGGTACGAGCAGTACTTC. Residues: CASSQLGYEQYF. The chain couples TRBV7-9 to TRBJ2-7, with D possibly being TRBD2 (5 bases). The CDR3 spans 12 residues. Germline V gives CDR1 SEHNR, CDR2 FQNEAQ (reference sequence). Deletions cut 5 bases from V and 4 bases from J, with 9 bases between.

The chain employs TRBV5-1 and TRBJ2-1; D may be TRBD2 (5 bases). Trimming took off 4 bases at V and 4 bases at J, with 18 bases between the two ends. CDR1 and CDR2 from the germline V gene are SGHRS and YFSETQ. The CDR3 loop spans 16 amino acids. The chain's CDR3 is CASSLSGNALYNEQFF. The DNA for the CDR3 is TGCGCCAGCAGCCTCTCGGGGAATGCCCTATACAATGAGCAGTTCTTC.

The chain links TRBV4-2 to TRBJ2-7; D is uncertain. The CDR3 has 16 residues. Looked up from germline, CDR1 is LGHNA and CDR2 is YNFKEQ. V was clipped by 0 bases and J by 0 bases, with 12 bases between them. The CDR3 DNA reads as TGTGCCAGCAGCCAAGATCATCCAGGCCTCTCCTACGAGCAGTACTTC. Translating it yields CASSQDHPGLSYEQYF.

The chain uses TRBV13 and TRBJ2-5; 9 bases are a match to TRBD2. J lost 2 bases, V lost 5 bases, and 9 bases had no gene match. Germline CDR1 is PRHDT and CDR2 is FYEKMQ (reference sequence). CDR3 size: 16 residues. Here the CDR3 DNA reads TGTGCCAGCAGCCCGTACTTAGCGGGGGAACAAGAGACCCAGTACTTC. Its translation: CASSPYLAGEQETQYF.

The rearrangement links TRBV4-1 to TRBJ1-5, with 9 positions matching TRBD1. CDR1 MGHRA and CDR2 YSYEKL come from the germline V gene. Trimming took 4 bases from V and 9 from J; bases not matched to a gene: 10. The CDR3 consists of 15 residues. The CDR3 sequence is CASSRDWDRAPPQHF. The CDR3 bases are TGCGCCAGCAGCCGAGACTGGGACAGGGCGCCGCCCCAGCATTTT.

This clone has only a few counts. The genes are TRBV19 and TRBJ1-2, with 8 bases matching TRBD1. The ends lost 8 bases at V and 8 bases at J; junction bases unmatched: 16. Germline CDR1 is LNHDA and CDR2 is SQIVND (reference sequence). CDR3 length: 15 residues. CDR3 nucleotide sequence: TGTGCCAGTCGAGAAGGGGGGACAGGCTGGGAGGGCTACACCTTC. Protein sequence: CASREGGTGWEGYTF. The full variable domain, with the rest looked up from reference TRBV19 and TRBJ1-2, is DGGITQSPKYLFRKEGQNVTLSCEQNLNHDAMYWYRQDPGQGLRLIYYSQIVNDFQKGDIAEGYSVSREKKESFPLTVTSAQKNPTAFYLCASREGGTGWEGYTFGSGTRLTVV.

The chain employs TRBV29-1 and TRBJ1-2; 8 nucleotides align to TRBD1. The CDR3 is 15 amino acids. Germline trimming cut 2 bases from V and 4 bases from J; bases unmatched to any gene: 9. In germline, CDR1 is SQVTM, CDR2 ANQGSEA. CDR3 region: CSVEIQGEAGYGYTF. The CDR3 DNA reads TGCAGCGTTGAAATACAGGGGGAAGCGGGCTATGGCTACACCTTC.

This clone came up a few times. The chain uses TRBV5-6 and TRBJ2-7, with unresolved D. Trimming took off 4 bases at V and 1 base at J, with 12 bases between the two ends. Per germline, CDR1 SGHDT and CDR2 YYEEEE. The CDR3 loop spans 14 amino acids. CDR3 nucleotide sequence: TGTGCCAGCAGCCTGACTTGGAGTTCCTACGAGCAGTACTTC. As protein: CASSLTWSSYEQYF.

The chain uses TRBV10-3 and TRBJ2-1, with D possibly matching TRBD2 (7 bases). V was cut by 7 bases and J by 6 bases, with 13 bases left in between. CDR1 is ENHRY, CDR2 SYGVKD, per germline. This CDR3 region has 13 residues. CDR3 in DNA: TGTGCCATCAATAACAGGGAGGGCAATGAGCAGTTCTTC. It encodes CAINNREGNEQFF.

The chain uses TRBV7-8 and TRBJ2-2; no firm D call. Germline V lookup: CDR1 SGHVS, CDR2 FQNEAQ. The CDR3 spans 13 residues. Trimming shortened V by 1 base and J by 4 bases, and 4 bases separated the two germline ends. CDR3 region: CASSLVITGELFF. The CDR3 nucleotides are TGTGCCAGCAGCTTAGTTATCACCGGGGAGCTGTTTTTT. Complete variable domain (other parts from reference TRBV7-8 and TRBJ2-2): GAGVSQSPRYKVAKRGQDVALRCDPISGHVSLFWYQQALGQGPEFLTYFQNEAQLDKSGLPSDRFFAERPEGSVSTLKIQRTQQEDSAVYLCASSLVITGELFFGEGSRLTVL.

This rearrangement joins TRBV5-4 to TRBJ1-4; TRBD1 aligns across 8 bases. The J segment lost 13 bases and the V segment lost 4 bases, leaving 9 bases of the junction unmatched. The germline gives CDR1 SGHNT, CDR2 YYREEE (reference sequence). This CDR3 spans 13 amino acids. CDR3 loop: CASSLQGGKRLFF. In nucleotides, the CDR3 is TGTGCCAGCAGCCTACAGGGGGGGAAGAGACTGTTTTTT. Full variable domain (outside the CDR3, taken from reference TRBV5-4 and TRBJ1-4): ETGVTQSPTHLIKTRGQQVTLRCSSQSGHNTVSWYQQALGQGPQFIFQYYREEENGRGNFPPRFSGLQFPNYSSELNVNALELDDSALYLCASSLQGGKRLFFGSGTQLSVL.

The rearrangement joins TRBV19 to TRBJ1-2, with D possibly TRBD1 on 5 matching bases. Germline V lookup: CDR1 LNHDA, CDR2 SQIVND (reference sequence). Trimming removed 3 bases from V and 5 bases from J, with 13 bases in between. The CDR3 runs 14 residues. CDR3 amino acids: CASSIEAGVYGYTF. CDR3 nucleotide sequence: TGTGCCAGTAGTATCGAGGCGGGGGTGTATGGCTACACCTTC.

V is TRBV9 and J is TRBJ1-1, with D perhaps matching TRBD1 (6 bases). This CDR3 spans 17 amino acids. V was pared by 0 bases and J by 3 bases, with 18 bases between. In germline, CDR1 is SGDLS, CDR2 YYNGEE. The CDR3 coding sequence is TGTGCCAGCAGCGTAGAGAGGGGGACGGACACTTACACTGAAGCTTTCTTT. As protein: CASSVERGTDTYTEAFF.

V and J are TRBV6-1 and TRBJ2-7; TRBD1 might be the D (5 bases). With 0 bases removed from V and 5 bases from J, the gap between germline ends came to 17 bases. CDR1 and CDR2 (germline): MNHNS, SASEGT. The CDR3 totals 16 residues. The CDR3 DNA sequence: TGTGCCAGCAGTGAAGCGCTGGCAGGGTCTTTCCACGAGCAGTACTTC. Amino acid sequence: CASSEALAGSFHEQYF.

The gene calls are TRBV7-2 and TRBJ2-7; D is uncertain. Germline V gene lookup returns CDR1 SGHTA and CDR2 FQGNSA. The CDR3 extends over 13 amino acids. The germline V and J ends were trimmed by 2 bases and 4 bases, with 9 bases remaining between them. The CDR3 loop is CASSLSREYEQYF. Here the CDR3 DNA reads TGTGCCAGCAGCTTATCGAGAGAGTACGAGCAGTACTTC.

This chain joins TRBV4-1 and TRBJ2-2, with 8 nucleotides matching TRBD2. CDR1 and CDR2 from the germline V gene are MGHRA and YSYEKL. Trimming cost V 1 base and J 3 bases; bases outside gene matches: 4. The CDR3 is 16 residues long. CDR3 sequence reads: CASSQGGTRDTGELFF. In DNA, the CDR3 is TGCGCCAGCAGCCAAGGCGGGACTAGAGACACCGGGGAGCTGTTTTTT.

This clone appeared a few times. This rearrangement joins TRBV27 to TRBJ1-5; D might be TRBD1 (5 bases). The CDR3 is made up of 14 amino acids. V lost 6 bases, J lost 0 bases, and 9 bases lay in between. Germline values: CDR1 MNHEY, CDR2 SMNVEV (reference sequence). The CDR3 DNA sequence: TGTGCCAGCAGCAGGGAGGCTAGCAATCAGCCCCAGCATTTT. Encoded protein: CASSREASNQPQHF.

The chain carries TRBV13 and TRBJ2-5; 7 bases are a match to TRBD2. Germline V gene data show CDR1 as PRHDT and CDR2 as FYEKMQ (reference sequence). The V and J ends lost 5 bases and 0 bases, in that order; junction bases with no gene match: 3. The CDR3 runs to 14 residues. The CDR3 DNA reads as TGTGCCAGCAGCCCAGCGGGGTACCAAGAGACCCAGTACTTC. Translating gives CASSPAGYQETQYF.

This chain uses TRBV5-1 with TRBJ1-3; no definite D call. The CDR3 sequence is 13 residues long. The V end lost 3 bases, the J end lost 4 bases, and 8 bases lay between the germline ends. Germline V CDR1 and CDR2: SGHRS, YFSETQ. CDR3 loop: CASSSTLGNTIYF. The DNA for the CDR3 is TGCGCCAGCAGCTCGACATTGGGAAACACCATATATTTT.

The chain couples TRBV5-1 to TRBJ2-2, with TRBD1 matching 10 bases. V shed 3 bases, J shed 9 bases, and the junction held 11 bases outside the gene matches. CDR3 length: 16 amino acids. CDR1 and CDR2 (germline): SGHRS, YFSETQ. This CDR3 is CASSSPGQGQTRELFF. The CDR3 region has the DNA TGCGCCAGCAGCTCTCCGGGACAGGGGCAGACCAGGGAGCTGTTTTTT.